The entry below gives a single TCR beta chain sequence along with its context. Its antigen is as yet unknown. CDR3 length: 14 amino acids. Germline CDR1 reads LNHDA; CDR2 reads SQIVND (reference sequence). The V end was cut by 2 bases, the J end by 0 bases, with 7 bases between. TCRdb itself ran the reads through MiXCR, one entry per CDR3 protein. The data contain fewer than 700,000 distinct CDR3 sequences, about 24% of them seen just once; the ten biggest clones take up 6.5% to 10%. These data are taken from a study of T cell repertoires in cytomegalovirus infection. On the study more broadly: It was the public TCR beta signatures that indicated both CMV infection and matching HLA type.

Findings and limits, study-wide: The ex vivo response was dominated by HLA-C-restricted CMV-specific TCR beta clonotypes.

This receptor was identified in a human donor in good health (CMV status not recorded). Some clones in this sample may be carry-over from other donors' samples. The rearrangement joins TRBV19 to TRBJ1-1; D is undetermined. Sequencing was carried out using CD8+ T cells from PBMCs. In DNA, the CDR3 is TGTGCCAGTAGTATAATCGGGGTGAACACTGAAGCTTTCTTT. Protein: CASSIIGVNTEAFF.